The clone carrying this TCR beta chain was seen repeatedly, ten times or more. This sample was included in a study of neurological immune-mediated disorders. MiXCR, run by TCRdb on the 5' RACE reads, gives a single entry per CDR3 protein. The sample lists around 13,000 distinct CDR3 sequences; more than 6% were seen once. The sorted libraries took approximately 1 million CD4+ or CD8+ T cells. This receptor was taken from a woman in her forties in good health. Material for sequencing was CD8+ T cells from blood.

As DNA, the CDR3 is TGTGCCAGCAGTTTAGTATCCAGCCCGGGGGATACGCAGTATTTT. This sequence encodes CASSLVSSPGDTQYF. The chain recombines TRBV28 with TRBJ2-3, with a tentative D call TRBD2 (5 bases). This CDR3 is built from 15 residues. Germline V gene data show CDR1 as MDHEN and CDR2 as SYDVKM. V shed 2 bases and J shed 6 bases, with 15 bases lying between them.